Listed below are T cell receptor beta chains from one sample, sequenced in a study of Ad26.COV2.S vaccination and SARS-CoV-2 variants. Sequencing was performed with immunoSEQ multiplex PCR; in TCRdb, only in-frame clones are kept and a portion is missing. The table lists a few hundred thousand clones, roughly 84% of them singletons. The sequences come from peripheral blood, collected in a trial of Ad26.COV2.S vaccine versus placebo. All receptors derive from a person aged 18-60 years who received the Ad26.COV2.S COVID-19 vaccine or a placebo. Each CDR3 is given with its conserved first and last residue. A D gene is named only where the DNA matches it firmly. Size is stated for part of the rows, as once, few or many counts, or as a class when the clone is expanded.

j_call: TRBJ1-2
d_call: NA
v_call: TRBV3-1/TRBV3-2
clone_size: NA
cdr3_nt: TGTGCCAGCAGCCAAGCCTTGACAGCTGGCTACACCTTC
cdr3_aa: CASSQALTAGYTF

j_call: TRBJ1-3
d_call: NA
v_call: TRBV2
clone_size: few
cdr3_nt: TGTGCCAGCAGAGAGGGTTACGGAAACACCATATATTTT
cdr3_aa: CASREGYGNTIYF

j_call: TRBJ1-5
d_call: TRBD1
v_call: TRBV6-5
clone_size: once
cdr3_nt: TGTGCCAGCAGGCCTAACAGGGGTAAACAGCCCCAGCATTTT
cdr3_aa: CASRPNRGKQPQHF

j_call: TRBJ1-1
d_call: NA
v_call: TRBV9
clone_size: NA
cdr3_nt: TGTGCCAGCAGCGTAGATGTAGGTTTGAACACTGAAGCTTTCTTT
cdr3_aa: CASSVDVGLNTEAFF

j_call: TRBJ1-6
d_call: NA
v_call: TRBV7-9
clone_size: once
cdr3_nt: TGTGCCAGCAGGGATGGGAGGGGCTCCTATAATTCACCCCTCCACTTT
cdr3_aa: CASRDGRGSYNSPLHF

j_call: TRBJ2-2
d_call: NA
v_call: TRBV12-3/TRBV12-4
clone_size: NA
cdr3_nt: TGTGCCAGCAGTTCTATCGGGGAGCTGTTTTTT
cdr3_aa: CASSSIGELFF

j_call: TRBJ1-4
d_call: NA
v_call: TRBV10-3
clone_size: NA
cdr3_nt: TGTGCCATCAGTGCCCAATACAGGGCCTCTAGAGAAAAACTGTTTTTT
cdr3_aa: CAISAQYRASREKLFF

j_call: TRBJ2-1
d_call: NA
v_call: TRBV19
clone_size: NA
cdr3_nt: TGTGCCAGTAGCCCGTTAGGGGCTTACAATGAGCAGTTCTTC
cdr3_aa: CASSPLGAYNEQFF

j_call: TRBJ1-2
d_call: TRBD1
v_call: TRBV7-2
clone_size: NA
cdr3_nt: TGTGCCAGCAGCGCAGGGACAGGGGGTGGGGGCTACACCTTC
cdr3_aa: CASSAGTGGGGYTF

j_call: TRBJ1-2
d_call: TRBD1
v_call: TRBV5-1
clone_size: NA
cdr3_nt: TGCGCCAGCAGCTTTTCAGGACAGGGGGAGATCGGCTACACCTTC
cdr3_aa: CASSFSGQGEIGYTF

j_call: TRBJ2-5
d_call: NA
v_call: TRBV18
clone_size: NA
cdr3_nt: TGTGCCAGCTCACGGGATGGGGAGACCCAGTACTTC
cdr3_aa: CASSRDGETQYF

j_call: TRBJ2-7
d_call: NA
v_call: TRBV2
clone_size: NA
cdr3_nt: TGTGCCAGCAGTGAAGGTAGCGCGGCCTACGAGCAGTACTTC
cdr3_aa: CASSEGSAAYEQYF

j_call: TRBJ2-1
d_call: NA
v_call: TRBV1
clone_size: NA
cdr3_nt: TGCACCAGCAGCCACTCTGGTAGCGGGGGGGCTCGGTTCTTC
cdr3_aa: CTSSHSGSGGARFF

j_call: TRBJ2-7
d_call: NA
v_call: TRBV5-3
clone_size: NA
cdr3_nt: TGTGCCAGAAGCGCAGGGATATACGAGCAGTACTTC
cdr3_aa: CARSAGIYEQYF

j_call: TRBJ1-2
d_call: TRBD1
v_call: TRBV5-4
clone_size: NA
cdr3_nt: TGTGCCAGCAGCTTGGGGGGACAGGGGAAGGTTGGCTACACCTTC
cdr3_aa: CASSLGGQGKVGYTF

j_call: TRBJ2-5
d_call: TRBD1
v_call: TRBV29-1
clone_size: NA
cdr3_nt: TGCAGCGTTGAAGCCCTCCAGACGCGGACAGGGCAAGAGACCCAGTACTTC
cdr3_aa: CSVEALQTRTGQETQYF

j_call: TRBJ2-7
d_call: NA
v_call: TRBV7-2
clone_size: few
cdr3_nt: TGTGCCAGCAGCGTCTCCTACGAGCAGTACTTC
cdr3_aa: CASSVSYEQYF

j_call: TRBJ1-4
d_call: NA
v_call: TRBV6-5
clone_size: NA
cdr3_nt: TGTGCCAGCAGTTACTCGATAGGGATCCCTGAAAAACTGTTTTTT
cdr3_aa: CASSYSIGIPEKLFF

j_call: TRBJ1-1
d_call: NA
v_call: TRBV2
clone_size: NA
cdr3_nt: TGTGCCAGCAGCTCCACGGGGGCTTTCTTT
cdr3_aa: CASSSTGAFF

j_call: TRBJ1-1
d_call: NA
v_call: TRBV5-5
clone_size: NA
cdr3_nt: TGTGCCAGCAGCTTGTTATCGGGGCAGGCTGAAGCTTTCTTT
cdr3_aa: CASSLLSGQAEAFF

j_call: TRBJ1-3
d_call: NA
v_call: TRBV6-5
clone_size: NA
cdr3_nt: TGTGCCAGCAGCGGGGGATGGTGGGCCGGAAACACCATATATTTT
cdr3_aa: CASSGGWWAGNTIYF

j_call: TRBJ1-6
d_call: NA
v_call: TRBV7-9
clone_size: NA
cdr3_nt: TGTGCCAGCAGCCCAATACAGACTTCACCCCTCCACTTT
cdr3_aa: CASSPIQTSPLHF

j_call: TRBJ1-2
d_call: NA
v_call: TRBV18
clone_size: NA
cdr3_nt: TGTGCCAGCTCACCAGCCCGGGCACCTAACTATGGCTACACCTTC
cdr3_aa: CASSPARAPNYGYTF

j_call: TRBJ2-7
d_call: NA
v_call: TRBV6-1
clone_size: NA
cdr3_nt: TGTGCCAGCAGTGAAAGTCCCGGTAGCTACGAGCAGTACTTC
cdr3_aa: CASSESPGSYEQYF

j_call: TRBJ1-6
d_call: TRBD1
v_call: TRBV7-8
clone_size: NA
cdr3_nt: TGTGCCAGCAGCTTAGGGACAGGGGGCAGGAGCTCCTATAATTCACCCCTCCACTTT
cdr3_aa: CASSLGTGGRSSYNSPLHF

j_call: TRBJ2-7
d_call: TRBD1
v_call: TRBV7-2
clone_size: NA
cdr3_nt: TGTGCCAGCAGCTTAGAGAGGGACAGGGTTTTCGACGGCGAGCAGTACTTC
cdr3_aa: CASSLERDRVFDGEQYF

j_call: TRBJ1-2
d_call: TRBD1
v_call: TRBV4-1
clone_size: NA
cdr3_nt: TGCGCCAGCAGCCTCCGGACAGGGGATAACTATGGCTACACCTTC
cdr3_aa: CASSLRTGDNYGYTF

j_call: TRBJ1-5
d_call: NA
v_call: TRBV18
clone_size: once
cdr3_nt: TGTGCCAGCTCACCCCTCCCCCCAGGGGTAAGCAATCAGCCCCAGCATTTT
cdr3_aa: CASSPLPPGVSNQPQHF

j_call: TRBJ2-5
d_call: TRBD1
v_call: TRBV7-9
clone_size: NA
cdr3_nt: TGTGCCAGCAGCGTCCGGGACAGGGTACACGAGACCCAGTACTTC
cdr3_aa: CASSVRDRVHETQYF

j_call: TRBJ1-6
d_call: TRBD1
v_call: TRBV4-2
clone_size: NA
cdr3_nt: TGTGCCAGCAGCCAAGAGACAGGGGAATATAATTCACCCCTCCACTTT
cdr3_aa: CASSQETGEYNSPLHF

j_call: TRBJ2-5
d_call: NA
v_call: TRBV7-6
clone_size: NA
cdr3_nt: TGTGCCAGCAGCTCCCCCCAAGAGACCCAGTACTTC
cdr3_aa: CASSSPQETQYF

j_call: TRBJ1-1
d_call: TRBD1
v_call: TRBV15
clone_size: NA
cdr3_nt: TGTGCCACCAGCGGGTGGACAGGGCTGAACACTGAAGCTTTCTTT
cdr3_aa: CATSGWTGLNTEAFF

j_call: TRBJ1-1
d_call: NA
v_call: TRBV27
clone_size: once
cdr3_nt: TGTGCCAGCAGTTTAAGGGGAGGATTAACTGAAGCTTTCTTT
cdr3_aa: CASSLRGGLTEAFF

j_call: TRBJ2-5
d_call: TRBD2
v_call: TRBV6-1
clone_size: NA
cdr3_nt: TGTGCCAGCATTGAAGCGGGGGGGAAAGAGACCCAGTACTTC
cdr3_aa: CASIEAGGKETQYF

j_call: TRBJ1-4
d_call: TRBD1
v_call: TRBV6-6
clone_size: NA
cdr3_nt: TGTGCCAGCAGTTTGGACAGGGGCGGCGAAAAACTGTTTTTT
cdr3_aa: CASSLDRGGEKLFF

j_call: TRBJ1-5
d_call: NA
v_call: TRBV18
clone_size: NA
cdr3_nt: TGTGCCAGCTCACAAAACCCTAGCAATCAGCCCCAGCATTTT
cdr3_aa: CASSQNPSNQPQHF